The 32 T cell receptor beta chains given below trace back to one sample, sequenced in a study of cytomegalovirus exposure and HLA in healthy donors. The PCR used 60 Vbeta and 13 Jbeta primers. Using immunoSEQ multiplex PCR, the repertoire was profiled, and TCRdb retains in-frame clones only, with some absent. Altogether 150,000 or so clones are present, 65% to 85% being singletons, with the ten largest covering about 6.5%. Sequenced input: PBMCs. Receptors originate from a man aged 25-45 years in good health and CMV-seronegative.

This clone was picked up a small number of times. The chain carries TRBV7-9 and TRBJ2-2; D not resolved. The V and J ends lost 5 bases and 5 bases respectively, with 9 bases between them. The CDR3 spans 13 residues. Germline lookup yields CDR1 SEHNR and CDR2 FQNEAQ (reference sequence). The CDR3 region has the DNA TGTGCCAGCAGCCCCCAGTGGACCGGGGAGCTGTTTTTT. Translation: CASSPQWTGELFF.

The chain carries TRBV11-1 and TRBJ2-3; TRBD2 might be the D (6 bases). Deletions cut 5 bases from V and 5 bases from J, with 14 bases between. Germline CDR1 and CDR2: SGHAT and FQDESV (reference sequence). The CDR3 contains 14 residues. The CDR3 region is CASSPAGLGDTQYF. The CDR3, as DNA: TGTGCCAGCAGCCCTGCGGGACTGGGAGATACGCAGTATTTT.

J is TRBJ2-1 and V is TRBV12-5; 8 positions agree with TRBD1. The CDR3 spans 13 residues. Germline V CDR1 and CDR2: LGHNT, FRNRAP. Trimming at V came to 5 bases and at J to 12 bases, leaving 9 bases not matched to a gene. Written as DNA, the CDR3 is TGTGCTAGTGGTCTTAATCCCGGGACAGGGCAGTTCTTC. The encoded protein is CASGLNPGTGQFF.

A remark on this clone: At one of its ends the junction is not consistent with the germline gene, which may arise from a read error. The chain links TRBV11-2 to TRBJ2-3, with D possibly matching TRBD2 (6 bases). The CDR3 extends over 14 amino acids. Germline CDR1 SGHAT, CDR2 FQNNGV. The CDR3: CAGSSTREADTQYF. In DNA form, the CDR3 reads TGTGCCGGCAGCTCCACTAGGGAGGCAGATACGCAGTATTTT.

V gene TRBV7-8 combines with J gene TRBJ1-1; maybe TRBD1 (5 bases). The germline V gene has CDR1 SGHVS and CDR2 FQNEAQ. Trimming removed 5 bases at V and 2 bases at J, with 12 bases between. This CDR3 region has 14 residues. CDR3 sequence reads: CASSNGGGNTEAFF. In nucleotides, the CDR3 is TGTGCCAGCAGCAATGGGGGGGGTAACACTGAAGCTTTCTTT.

In its sample, this clone was seen once. The V gene is TRBV18, the J gene TRBJ2-5, with 9 bases matching TRBD1. V trimming: 5 bases; J trimming: 3 bases; junction bases outside the gene matches: 7. In germline, CDR1 is KGHSH, CDR2 LQKENI. CDR3 size: 15 residues. The CDR3 loop is CASSATGGFKETQYF. CDR3 nucleotide sequence: TGTGCCAGCTCAGCAACAGGGGGCTTTAAAGAGACCCAGTACTTC.

This chain links TRBV27 with TRBJ2-3; D possibly corresponds to TRBD2 (7 bases). The length of the CDR3 is 19 residues. V lost 2 bases, J lost 1 base, and 22 bases lay in between. From germline, CDR1 is MNHEY and CDR2 SMNVEV (reference sequence). The CDR3 protein is CASSLRGDYPRRGTDTQYF. In DNA, the CDR3 is TGTGCCAGCAGTTTAAGGGGGGACTACCCTCGTCGCGGCACAGATACGCAGTATTTT.

The CDR3: CASSVGGGQIVQDTQYF. CDR3 nucleotide sequence: TGTGCCAGCAGCGTAGGGGGGGGACAAATCGTACAAGATACGCAGTATTTT. The chain couples TRBV9 to TRBJ2-3; perhaps TRBD2 as D (7 bases). CDR3 size: 17 residues. V was trimmed by 0 bases and J by 5 bases, leaving 19 bases between them. Germline V gene lookup returns CDR1 SGDLS and CDR2 YYNGEE.

The chain employs TRBV11-2 and TRBJ1-3; D is perhaps TRBD1 (5 bases). Germline V CDR1 and CDR2: SGHAT, FQNNGV. The CDR3 extends over 17 amino acids. V gave up 1 base and J gave up 3 bases, with 16 bases separating them. The CDR3 loop reads CASSLVGLQGGGNTIYF. CDR3 coding DNA: TGTGCCAGCAGCTTAGTGGGCTTGCAGGGCGGTGGAAACACCATATATTTT.

This chain links TRBV10-3 with TRBJ2-5, with D perhaps TRBD2 (5 bases). The germline gives CDR1 ENHRY, CDR2 SYGVKD. The length of the CDR3 is 13 residues. The V end was cut by 5 bases, the J end by 1 base, with 8 bases between. The CDR3 DNA sequence: TGTGCCATCAGTTACACTAGCCAAGAGACCCAGTACTTC. Its protein is CAISYTSQETQYF.

This chain connects TRBV7-6 to TRBJ2-5; 8 nucleotides match TRBD2. The germline V gene encodes CDR1 SGHVS and CDR2 FNYEAQ. The CDR3 extends over 14 amino acids. V dropped 5 bases and J dropped 2; count of bases not matched to a gene: 4. The CDR3 bases are TGTGCCAGCAGCCCCGGGGGGGGTCAAGAGACCCAGTACTTC. This sequence encodes CASSPGGGQETQYF.

The rearrangement joins TRBV27 to TRBJ2-2; 7 bases are a match to TRBD1. CDR1 and CDR2 from the germline V gene are MNHEY and SMNVEV (reference sequence). The CDR3 consists of 16 residues. With V trimmed by 0 bases and J by 7 bases, 8 bases remained unmatched. The chain's CDR3 is CASSLSMRGLVGELFF. DNA for the CDR3: TGTGCCAGCAGTTTATCGATGAGGGGGCTGGTCGGGGAGCTGTTTTTT.

This chain joins TRBV7-9 and TRBJ2-7; tentatively, D is TRBD2 (5 bases). The CDR3 runs to 14 residues. Per the germline V gene, CDR1 is SEHNR and CDR2 is FQNEAQ (reference sequence). V lost 4 bases and J lost 3, with 13 bases in between. CDR3 amino acids: CASSWSSGYYEQYF. Here the CDR3 DNA reads TGTGCCAGCAGCTGGTCCTCGGGATACTACGAGCAGTACTTC.

The chain recombines TRBV4-2 with TRBJ2-3; 7 bases map to TRBD2. CDR1 and CDR2 (germline): LGHNA, YNFKEQ. The CDR3 extends over 16 amino acids. V shed 4 bases and J 2 bases; nucleotides not matched to a gene: 9. CDR3 loop: CASSLLAGSSTDTQYF. CDR3 bases: TGTGCCAGCAGCCTATTAGCGGGTTCCTCCACAGATACGCAGTATTTT.

In regard to this clone: The junction departs from germline at one end; a sequencing error may be responsible. The J gene is TRBJ2-7, the V gene TRBV5-6; 7 bases line up with TRBD1. The CDR3 has 12 residues. Germline V CDR1 and CDR2: SGHDT, YYEEEE. CDR3 coding DNA: TGTGCCAGCAGTTTGCGATCCCCGGGACAGAACTTC. Protein: CASSLRSPGQNF. Looking up the rest from reference TRBV5-6 and TRBJ2-7 gives the full variable domain: DAGVTQSPTHLIKTRGQQVTLRCSPKSGHDTVSWYQQALGQGPQFIFQYYEEEERQRGNFPDRFSGHQFPNYSSELNVNALLLGDSALYLCASSLRSPGQNFGPGTRLTVT.

This clone was detected only once. The chain employs TRBV10-3 and TRBJ1-1; 8 nucleotides match TRBD1. The V gene end was trimmed by 0 bases and the J gene end by 8 bases; junction bases not matched to a gene: 2. CDR1 is ENHRY and CDR2 is SYGVKD in the germline V gene. The CDR3 consists of 13 residues. Written as DNA, the CDR3 is TGTGCCATCAGTGAGTCGACAGGGGACGAAGCTTTCTTT. This gives the protein CAISESTGDEAFF.

The chain is built from TRBV6-6 and TRBJ2-5; D gene ambiguous. Between the trimmed V and J ends, which lost 5 bases and 3 bases, there was a span of 7 bases. The germline gives CDR1 MNHNY, CDR2 SVGAGI (reference sequence). This CDR3 is 12 amino acids long. The CDR3 DNA is TGTGCCAGCAGTCCCACGGAAGAGACCCAGTACTTC. Encoded protein: CASSPTEETQYF.

The CDR3 is CASSQDRAGNQPQHF. The CDR3 nucleotides read TGTGCCAGCAGTCAGGACAGGGCAGGCAATCAGCCCCAGCATTTT. The chain has TRBV2 and TRBJ1-5; 8 positions agree with TRBD1. This CDR3 comprises 15 residues. V dropped 5 bases and J dropped 2; count of bases not matched to a gene: 5. From germline, CDR1 is SNHLY and CDR2 FYNNEI.

The rearrangement joins TRBV19 to TRBJ1-4; tentatively, D is TRBD1 (6 bases). The V end lost 6 bases, the J end lost 0 bases, and 11 bases lay between the germline ends. The CDR3 is 15 residues long. Germline loops: CDR1 LNHDA, CDR2 SQIVND (reference sequence). CDR3: CASSGDTTTNEKLFF. The CDR3, as DNA: TGTGCCAGTAGCGGGGACACCACAACTAATGAAAAACTGTTTTTT.

V is TRBV6-6 and J is TRBJ1-1; possible D gene TRBD1, 6 bases. The CDR3 contains 13 residues. Trimming pared 0 bases from V and 6 bases from J, leaving 8 bases between. CDR1 MNHNY and CDR2 SVGAGI come from the germline V gene (reference sequence). The CDR3 DNA sequence: TGTGCCAGCAGTTACTCGAGGACAGCTGAAGCTTTCTTT. It codes for CASSYSRTAEAFF.

CDR3 DNA sequence: TGTGCCAGCAGTTACCTCAGTGGCTACACCTTC. Translation: CASSYLSGYTF. The V and J genes are TRBV6-5 and TRBJ1-2; D gene unclear. The V end lost 2 bases, the J end lost 7 bases, and 5 bases lay between the germline ends. There are 11 residues in the CDR3. Germline V lookup: CDR1 MNHEY, CDR2 SVGAGI.

This clone was counted a single time. The rearrangement uses TRBV2 and TRBJ2-1; TRBD1 matches at 8 bases. Trimming removed 6 bases from V and 15 bases from J; junction bases left unmatched: 10. Germline V gene sequence: CDR1 SNHLY, CDR2 FYNNEI. The length of the CDR3 is 12 residues. CDR3 coding DNA: TGTGCCAGCAGGACAAACAGGGGGGTGGCGTTCTTC. Amino acids: CASRTNRGVAFF.

This clone appeared a few times. The rearrangement joins TRBV6-1 to TRBJ2-7, with 7 bases identical to TRBD1. The CDR3 is 15 amino acids. Germline CDR1 and CDR2: MNHNS and SASEGT. The junction had 12 bases not matched to a gene; V was cut back by 1 base and J by 9 bases. The CDR3 sequence is CASSEEETGLRSQYF. The CDR3, as DNA: TGTGCCAGCAGTGAAGAAGAGACAGGGCTTCGATCGCAGTACTTC.

This chain joins TRBV7-9 and TRBJ2-7; 8 nucleotides align to TRBD1. Germline V gene data show CDR1 as SEHNR and CDR2 as FQNEAQ (reference sequence). This CDR3 region has 15 residues. V shed 5 bases, J shed 0 bases, and the junction held 6 bases outside the gene matches. As DNA, the CDR3 is TGTGCCAGCAGCCCAAAAACAGGGGGCTCCTACGAGCAGTACTTC. This codes for CASSPKTGGSYEQYF.

This sequence joins TRBV6-6 and TRBJ2-5; 11 nucleotides match TRBD2. The J call is uncertain, as TRBJ2-7 better fits the DNA end. Germline V gives CDR1 MNHNY, CDR2 SVGAGI (reference sequence). There are 14 residues in the CDR3. The chain's CDR3 is CASSGTSGSYEQYF. The CDR3 nucleotides read TGTGCCAGCAGCGGGACTAGCGGCTCCTACGAGCAGTACTTC.

In DNA, the CDR3 is TGCACCAGCAGCCCCACAGGGGGACCTAATAACAAACAGCCCCAGCATTTT. Protein sequence: CTSSPTGGPNNKQPQHF. V usage is TRBV1 and J usage is TRBJ1-5; no check of the table's D call, TRBD1, against the DNA was made. TRBV1 is assigned pseudogene status. The CDR3 is 17 residues long.

The chain carries TRBV7-8 and TRBJ2-3, with D maybe TRBD2 (7 bases). Per the germline V gene, CDR1 is SGHVS and CDR2 is FQNEAQ. The CDR3 loop spans 16 amino acids. V lost 5 bases and J 0 bases, leaving 15 bases between the germline ends. CDR3 residues: CASSPWGGTSTDTQYF. The CDR3 DNA reads as TGTGCCAGCAGCCCCTGGGGGGGGACAAGCACAGATACGCAGTATTTT.

The CDR3 region is CASSGEGTLNTEAFF. Written as DNA, the CDR3 is TGTGCCAGCAGCGGGGAGGGAACATTAAACACTGAAGCTTTCTTT. The V gene is TRBV28, the J gene TRBJ1-1; no reliable D call. The CDR3 runs to 15 residues. Germline loops: CDR1 MDHEN, CDR2 SYDVKM. V lost 6 bases to trimming and J lost 2 bases, with 16 bases between them.

The rearrangement links TRBV27 to TRBJ2-7; 7 bases fit TRBD2. V dropped 4 bases and J dropped 7; count of bases not matched to a gene: 13. The CDR3 loop spans 15 amino acids. CDR1 is MNHEY, CDR2 SMNVEV, per germline (reference sequence). CDR3 nucleotide sequence: TGTGCCAGCAGTTCGGGCCAGCGGGGTTGGAGGGAGCAGTACTTC. Translating it yields CASSSGQRGWREQYF.

CDR3 in DNA: TGCGCCAGCAGCACCGAACCGGGATCAGGAAATGAAAAACTGTTTTTT. It yields the protein CASSTEPGSGNEKLFF. This chain links TRBV5-1 with TRBJ1-4; no firm D call. The germline V gene encodes CDR1 SGHRS and CDR2 YFSETQ. The CDR3 is 16 residues long. Trimming shortened V by 4 bases and J by 5 bases, and 18 bases separated the two germline ends.

This chain connects TRBV4-1 to TRBJ1-5; perhaps TRBD1 as D (6 bases). The germline CDR1 and CDR2 sequences are MGHRA and YSYEKL. V was cut by 0 bases and J by 6 bases, with 12 bases left in between. The CDR3 covers 15 residues. The CDR3 coding sequence is TGCGCCAGCAGCCAAGAGGGACAAAGGGGTCAGCCCCAGCATTTT. Translating gives CASSQEGQRGQPQHF.

V is TRBV7-2 and J is TRBJ2-1; 10 nucleotides agree with TRBD2. The ends lost 3 bases at V and 4 bases at J; junction bases unmatched: 0. The CDR3 runs 14 residues. Germline V gene sequence: CDR1 SGHTA, CDR2 FQGNSA. CDR3 coding DNA: TGTGCCAGCAGCTTGACTAGCGGGTACAATGAGCAGTTCTTC. It is translated as CASSLTSGYNEQFF.